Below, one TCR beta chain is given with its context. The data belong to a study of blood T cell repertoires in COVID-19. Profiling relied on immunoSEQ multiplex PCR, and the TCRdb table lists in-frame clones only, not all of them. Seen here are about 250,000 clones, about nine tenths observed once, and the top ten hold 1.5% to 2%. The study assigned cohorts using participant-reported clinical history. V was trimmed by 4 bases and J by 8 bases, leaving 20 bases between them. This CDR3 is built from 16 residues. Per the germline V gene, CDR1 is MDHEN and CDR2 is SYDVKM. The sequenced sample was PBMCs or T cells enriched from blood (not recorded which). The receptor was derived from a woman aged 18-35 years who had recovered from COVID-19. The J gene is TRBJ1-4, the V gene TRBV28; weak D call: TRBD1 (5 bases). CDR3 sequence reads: CASSYAAARAQEKLFF. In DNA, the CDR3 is TGTGCCAGCAGTTATGCCGCGGCCAGGGCTCAGGAAAAACTGTTTTTT.